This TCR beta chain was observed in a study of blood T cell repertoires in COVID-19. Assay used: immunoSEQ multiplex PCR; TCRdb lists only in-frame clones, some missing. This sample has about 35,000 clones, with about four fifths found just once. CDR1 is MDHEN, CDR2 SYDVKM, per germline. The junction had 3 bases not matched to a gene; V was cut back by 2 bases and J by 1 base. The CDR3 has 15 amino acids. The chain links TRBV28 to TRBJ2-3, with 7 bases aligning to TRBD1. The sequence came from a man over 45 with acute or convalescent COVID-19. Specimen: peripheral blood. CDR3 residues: CASSLRGRGTDTQYF. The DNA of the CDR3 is TGTGCCAGCAGTTTAAGGGGGCGAGGCACAGATACGCAGTATTTT.